These T cell receptor beta chains were read from a single sample in a study of CD8 T cells in Susac syndrome. TCRdb re-called the immunoSEQ multiplex PCR reads through MiXCR, storing one row per CDR3 protein. The table lists about 80,000 distinct CDR3 sequences, roughly nine tenths of them singletons. The source material was CD8+ T cells from PBMCs. These receptors all stem from a human donor with multiple sclerosis. Each CDR3 is given without its conserved first and last residue.

CDR3 protein: ASSLKVPGTSGYEQY
V gene: TRBV7-6

CDR3 protein: SARDQSSGSLETQY
V gene: TRBV20-1

CDR3 protein: ASSTTDRVYEQY
V gene: TRBV18

CDR3 protein: ASSPTPGSLGWTEAF
V gene: TRBV18

CDR3 protein: ASSLKNLKVAGGRVEQF
V gene: TRBV27

CDR3 protein: ASSFVWRTGKVYEQY
V gene: TRBV28

CDR3 protein: ASSTLRREGTDTQY
V gene: TRBV27

CDR3 protein: ASSYQRRGGWDTQY
V gene: TRBV11-2

CDR3 protein: ASSLEPNNEQF
V gene: TRBV5-1

CDR3 protein: ASSLILGETQY
V gene: TRBV27

CDR3 protein: ASSMGTASTDTQY
V gene: TRBV19

CDR3 protein: ASSEGTGAGPQH
V gene: TRBV6-1

CDR3 protein: ATTGGREAF
V gene: TRBV15

CDR3 protein: ASSDPRTGADDEQY
V gene: TRBV6-4

CDR3 protein: ASSRDRLSNQPQH
V gene: TRBV19

CDR3 protein: ASSAPGEFQETQY
V gene: TRBV25-1

CDR3 protein: ASSLAGTIGYEQY
V gene: TRBV28

CDR3 protein: ASSLALAGVFNEQF
V gene: TRBV11-2

CDR3 protein: ASSPQAPGQGVDTQY
V gene: TRBV6-2/TRBV6-3

CDR3 protein: ASSAARGNQPQH
V gene: TRBV10-1

CDR3 protein: ASILGDKQF
V gene: TRBV28

CDR3 protein: ASSQADRGATEAF
V gene: TRBV14

CDR3 protein: ASSFGTGRWDTQY
V gene: TRBV7-3

CDR3 protein: SVTGTGAWSYT
V gene: TRBV29-1

CDR3 protein: AISEEGPEAF
V gene: TRBV10-3

CDR3 protein: ASSSRTAPGGYT
V gene: TRBV6-6

CDR3 protein: ASSYGGELF
V gene: TRBV6-5

CDR3 protein: SATWLAQETQY
V gene: TRBV20-1

CDR3 protein: ASGRGVPQETQY
V gene: TRBV19

CDR3 protein: ASSIGVMGQPQH
V gene: TRBV19

CDR3 protein: ASSPRGQGGYGYT
V gene: TRBV5-6

CDR3 protein: ASSLDNRVMETQY
V gene: TRBV11-2

CDR3 protein: ASSYAGGQETQY
V gene: TRBV6-5

CDR3 protein: AGEDSRNTEAF
V gene: TRBV12-5

CDR3 protein: ASSLALGGNTEAF
V gene: TRBV5-1

CDR3 protein: ASSFVVGNEQF
V gene: TRBV7-9

CDR3 protein: ASSQDPGWGTEAF
V gene: TRBV14

CDR3 protein: ASSYQDHNEQF
V gene: TRBV6-2/TRBV6-3

CDR3 protein: ASSHGDNEQF
V gene: TRBV14

CDR3 protein: ASSIGRTGANVLT
V gene: TRBV19

CDR3 protein: ATSDQGPPNTEAF
V gene: TRBV24-1

CDR3 protein: ASSVGSGSGGNNEQF
V gene: TRBV9

CDR3 protein: ASSLVMGMNTGELF
V gene: TRBV5-1

CDR3 protein: ASSVAARGETSGNTIY
V gene: TRBV9